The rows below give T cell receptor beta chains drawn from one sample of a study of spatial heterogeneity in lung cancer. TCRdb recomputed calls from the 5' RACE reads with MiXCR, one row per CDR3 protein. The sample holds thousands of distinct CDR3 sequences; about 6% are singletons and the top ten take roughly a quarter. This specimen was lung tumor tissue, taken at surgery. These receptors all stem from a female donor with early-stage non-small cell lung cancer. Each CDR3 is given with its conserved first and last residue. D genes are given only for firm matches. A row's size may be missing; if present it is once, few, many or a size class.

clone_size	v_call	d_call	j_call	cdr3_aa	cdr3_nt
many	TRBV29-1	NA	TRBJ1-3	CSVSGAGNTIYF	TGCAGCGTTTCAGGAGCCGGAAACACCATATATTTT
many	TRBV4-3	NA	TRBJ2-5	CASSQDGGGAGGETQYF	TGCGCCAGCAGCCAAGATGGAGGGGGGGCCGGGGGAGAGACCCAGTACTTC
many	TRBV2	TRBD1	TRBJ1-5	CASKPRGQQPQHF	TGTGCCAGCAAACCCAGGGGGCAACAGCCCCAGCATTTT
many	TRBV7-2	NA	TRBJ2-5	CASSLVLQETQYF	TGTGCCAGCAGCTTAGTGCTACAAGAGACCCAGTACTTC
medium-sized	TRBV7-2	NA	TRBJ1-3	CASSPGRFSGNTIYF	TGTGCCAGCAGCCCTGGACGGTTCTCTGGAAACACCATATATTTT
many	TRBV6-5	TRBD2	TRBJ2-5	CASSYSRRGPSVAGDQETQYF	TGTGCCAGCAGTTACTCCCGGAGGGGGCCTTCCGTAGCGGGGGACCAAGAGACCCAGTACTTC
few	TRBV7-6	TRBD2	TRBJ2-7	CASTGTSGNSEQYF	TGTGCCAGCACCGGGACTAGCGGTAATAGCGAGCAGTACTTC
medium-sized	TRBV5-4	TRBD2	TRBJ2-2	CASSLAVAGNTGELFF	TGTGCCAGCAGCTTGGCCGTAGCGGGGAACACCGGGGAGCTGTTTTTT
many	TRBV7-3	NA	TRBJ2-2	CASSESNTGELFF	TGTGCCAGCAGTGAATCAAACACCGGGGAGCTGTTTTTT
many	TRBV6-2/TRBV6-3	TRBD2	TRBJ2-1	CASSYFRGSGNYNEQFF	TGTGCCAGCAGTTACTTCAGGGGTAGCGGGAACTACAATGAGCAGTTCTTC
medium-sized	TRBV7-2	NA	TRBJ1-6	CASSLATTTHSPLHF	TGTGCCAGCAGCTTAGCGACAACGACCCATTCACCCCTCCACTTT
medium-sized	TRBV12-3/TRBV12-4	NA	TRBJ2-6	CASLGSAGANVLTF	TGTGCCAGTTTGGGGTCCGCCGGGGCCAACGTCCTGACTTTC
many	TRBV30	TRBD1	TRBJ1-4	CAWSVRTGEKLFF	TGTGCCTGGAGTGTTCGGACAGGTGAAAAACTGTTTTTT
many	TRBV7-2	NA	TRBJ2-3	CASSPRDGTDTQYF	TGTGCCAGCAGCCCCAGGGACGGCACAGATACGCAGTATTTT
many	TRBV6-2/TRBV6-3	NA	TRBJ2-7	CASSYLASRDEQYF	TGTGCCAGCAGTTATCTCGCTTCTAGGGACGAGCAGTACTTC
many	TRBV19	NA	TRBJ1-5	CASTTVPYSNQPQHF	TGTGCCAGTACTACAGTGCCTTATAGCAATCAGCCCCAGCATTTT
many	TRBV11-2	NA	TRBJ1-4	CASSFAREKLFF	TGTGCCAGCAGCTTCGCCCGAGAAAAACTGTTTTTT
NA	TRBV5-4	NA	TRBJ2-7	CASSMGQFSYEQYF	TGTGCCAGCAGCATGGGGCAGTTCTCCTACGAGCAGTACTTC
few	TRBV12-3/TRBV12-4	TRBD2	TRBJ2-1	CASTKGRGVNEQFF	TGTGCCAGCACCAAGGGCCGGGGGGTGAATGAGCAGTTCTTC
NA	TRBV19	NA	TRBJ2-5	CASSIPSGIGQETQYF	TGTGCCAGTAGTATACCCTCGGGGATAGGCCAAGAGACCCAGTACTTC
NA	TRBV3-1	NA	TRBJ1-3	CASSLTTGNTIYF	TGTGCCAGCAGCCTAACAACTGGAAACACCATATATTTT
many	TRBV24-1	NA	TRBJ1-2	CATSDSPGDVDGYTF	TGTGCCACCAGTGATTCCCCAGGGGATGTCGATGGCTACACCTTC
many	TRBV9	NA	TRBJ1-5	CASSVEENSWGLGSNQPQHF	TGTGCCAGCAGCGTAGAAGAGAACAGTTGGGGCTTGGGTAGCAATCAGCCCCAGCATTTT
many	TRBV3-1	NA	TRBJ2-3	CASSQDVSSVFGGTDTQYF	TGTGCCAGCAGCCAAGATGTTTCGTCGGTGTTTGGGGGCACAGATACGCAGTATTTT
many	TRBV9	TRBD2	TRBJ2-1	CASSVAGWGLAGVPTEQFF	TGTGCCAGCAGCGTAGCTGGCTGGGGACTAGCGGGAGTTCCCACTGAGCAGTTCTTC
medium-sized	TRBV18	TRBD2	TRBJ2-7	CASSPTSGGAPYEQYF	TGTGCCAGCTCACCGACTAGCGGGGGGGCCCCCTACGAGCAGTACTTC
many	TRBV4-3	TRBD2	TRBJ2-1	CASSQDLRLAGIEQFF	TGCGCCAGCAGCCAAGATCTGCGACTAGCGGGAATTGAGCAGTTCTTC
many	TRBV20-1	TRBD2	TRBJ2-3	CSAHMRASGTTDTQYF	TGCAGTGCCCACATGCGGGCTAGCGGGACCACAGATACGCAGTATTTT
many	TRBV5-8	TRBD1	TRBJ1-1	CASSTGTVAMNTEAFF	TGTGCCAGCAGCACTGGGACAGTTGCCATGAACACTGAAGCTTTCTTT
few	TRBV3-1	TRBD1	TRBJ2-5	CASSRTGPDQETQYF	TGTGCCAGCAGCAGGACAGGGCCGGACCAAGAGACCCAGTACTTC
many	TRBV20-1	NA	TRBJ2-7	CSAIREPNTVEQYF	TGCAGTGCTATCCGGGAACCTAACACTGTTGAGCAGTACTTC
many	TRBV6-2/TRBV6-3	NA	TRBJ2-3	CASSYGASTDTQYF	TGTGCCAGCAGTTACGGAGCGAGCACAGATACGCAGTATTTT
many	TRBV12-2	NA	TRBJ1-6	CASRLRGMYSPLHF	TGTGCAAGTCGCTTACGTGGGATGTACTCACCCCTCCACTTT
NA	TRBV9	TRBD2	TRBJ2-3	CASSASGRAFDTQYF	TGTGCCAGCAGCGCTAGCGGGAGGGCCTTCGATACGCAGTATTTT
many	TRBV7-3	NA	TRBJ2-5	CASSLGVGTQYF	TGTGCCAGCAGCTTAGGGGTCGGAACCCAGTACTTC
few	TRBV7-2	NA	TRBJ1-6	CASSSTGTGSPLHF	TGTGCCAGCAGCTCTACAGGGACGGGGTCACCCCTCCACTTT
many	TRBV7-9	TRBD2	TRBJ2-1	CASSDTTTSGGEDNEQFF	TGTGCCAGCAGCGACACTACGACTAGCGGGGGGGAAGACAATGAGCAGTTCTTC
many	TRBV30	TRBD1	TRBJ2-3	CAWSVGVGQGAADTQYF	TGTGCCTGGAGCGTGGGAGTGGGACAGGGGGCCGCAGATACGCAGTATTTT
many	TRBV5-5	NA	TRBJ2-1	CASSPAGSLDEQFF	TGTGCCAGCAGCCCCGCTGGGAGTCTCGATGAGCAGTTCTTC
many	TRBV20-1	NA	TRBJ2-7	CSARKRDPGGVRYEQYF	TGCAGTGCTAGAAAGAGGGACCCCGGGGGCGTGCGCTACGAGCAGTACTTC
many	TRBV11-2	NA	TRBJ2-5	CASSSNYQGRETQYF	TGTGCCAGCAGCTCTAACTACCAGGGACGGGAGACCCAGTACTTC
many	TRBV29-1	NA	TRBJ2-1	CSVAAVLGNEQFF	TGCAGCGTTGCTGCCGTCTTGGGGAATGAGCAGTTCTTC
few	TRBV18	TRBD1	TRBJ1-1	CASSPNRLQGGTEAFF	TGTGCCAGCTCACCCAATCGATTACAGGGGGGCACTGAAGCTTTCTTT
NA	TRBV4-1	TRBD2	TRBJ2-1	CASSGPSGRSVGDEQFF	TGCGCCAGCAGCGGTCCTAGCGGGCGCTCCGTTGGGGATGAGCAGTTCTTC
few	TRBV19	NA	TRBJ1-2	CASSPLWTSSPNYGYTF	TGTGCCAGTAGCCCCCTTTGGACATCTTCTCCTAACTATGGCTACACCTTC
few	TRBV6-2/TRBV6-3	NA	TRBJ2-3	CASSYSTIPDTQYF	TGTGCCAGCAGTTACTCGACTATTCCAGATACGCAGTATTTT
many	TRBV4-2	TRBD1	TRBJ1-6	CASSQDLDRVSPLHF	TGTGCCAGCAGCCAAGACTTAGACAGGGTCTCACCCCTCCACTTT
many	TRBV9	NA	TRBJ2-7	CASSVGLGATSYEQYF	TGTGCCAGCAGCGTAGGGCTGGGGGCTACTTCCTACGAGCAGTACTTC
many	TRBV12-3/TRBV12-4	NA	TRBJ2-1	CASSLVAGRGNEQFF	TGTGCCAGCAGTTTAGTAGCGGGCAGGGGCAATGAGCAGTTCTTC
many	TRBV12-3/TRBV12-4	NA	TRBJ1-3	CASSLIIPSGNTIYF	TGTGCCAGCAGTTTAATCATACCCTCTGGAAACACCATATATTTT
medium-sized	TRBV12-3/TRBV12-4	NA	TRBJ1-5	CASSFNTNSNQPQHF	TGTGCCAGCAGTTTCAACACCAATAGCAATCAGCCCCAGCATTTT